The next 8 T cell receptor beta chains were all read from a single sample in a study of shared clonotypes between healthy human individuals. Sequenced by immunoSEQ multiplex PCR; TCRdb stores in-frame clones only, minus some. The sample carries more than 500,000 clones, 90% to 96% recorded once. The sequenced sample was naive CD4+ T cells sorted from blood. The subset here: CD45RA+ positively selected. These receptors all stem from a woman in her 30s in good health.

The rearrangement links TRBV6-5 to TRBJ2-1, with D possibly TRBD1 on 6 matching bases. V shed 4 bases and J shed 4 bases, with 14 bases lying between them. Germline CDR1 is MNHEY and CDR2 is SVGAGI. The CDR3 extends over 15 amino acids. For the CDR3, the DNA is TGTGCCAGCAGTTTGCCAGGGGTCGGATACAATGAGCAGTTCTTC. Amino acids: CASSLPGVGYNEQFF.

This chain links TRBV15 with TRBJ2-6; no clear D gene. Germline CDR1 reads LNHNV; CDR2 reads YYDKDF (reference sequence). CDR3 size: 19 residues. Trimming cost V 3 bases and J 0 bases, with 18 bases left between them. DNA of the CDR3: TGTGCCACCAGCAGTGGGTGGGCCACCCCTAGCTCTGGGGCCAACGTCCTGACTTTC. Amino acids: CATSSGWATPSSGANVLTF.

The rearrangement uses TRBV6-5 and TRBJ1-1, with a possible D match to TRBD1 (6 bases). CDR1 MNHEY and CDR2 SVGAGI come from the germline V gene. The CDR3 has 15 residues. V dropped 7 bases and J dropped 0 bases, with 15 bases sitting between them. CDR3 sequence: CASTKNRVMNTEAFF. CDR3 DNA sequence: TGTGCCAGCACCAAAAACAGGGTGATGAACACTGAAGCTTTCTTT.

The V gene is TRBV9, the J gene TRBJ2-1, with 13 bases fitting TRBD2. Germline CDR1 SGDLS, CDR2 YYNGEE. The CDR3 runs 15 residues. V gave up 5 bases and J gave up 9 bases; unmatched junction bases: 8. CDR3 sequence reads: CASRPPGLAGLEQFF. The CDR3 DNA follows: TGTGCCAGCAGGCCTCCGGGACTAGCGGGACTTGAGCAGTTCTTC.

This clone appeared a single time. The chain joins TRBV5-1 to TRBJ2-5; 7 bases map to TRBD2. Germline loops: CDR1 SGHRS, CDR2 YFSETQ. CDR3 length: 15 residues. Trimming took 1 base from V and 3 from J; bases not matched to a gene: 6. CDR3 DNA sequence: TGCGCCAGCAGCTTGAGGTCGGCGGGAGAAGAGACCCAGTACTTC. It yields the protein CASSLRSAGEETQYF.

The chain links TRBV19 to TRBJ2-5; D possibly corresponds to TRBD1 (6 bases). The V gene's germline CDR1 is LNHDA and CDR2 SQIVND (reference sequence). V gave up 3 bases and J gave up 3 bases, with 17 bases separating them. The CDR3 covers 16 residues. CDR3 loop: CASSMVFGTYEETQYF. The DNA of the CDR3 is TGTGCCAGTAGTATGGTTTTCGGGACATACGAAGAGACCCAGTACTTC.

The chain uses TRBV5-4 and TRBJ2-7; TRBD2 aligns across 7 bases. The CDR3 covers 14 residues. V gave up 0 bases and J gave up 5 bases; unmatched junction bases: 5. Germline values: CDR1 SGHNT, CDR2 YYREEE (reference sequence). CDR3 DNA: TGTGCCAGCAGCTTGGGCGGGAGACCCCACGAGCAGTACTTC. Its translation is CASSLGGRPHEQYF.

This clone was seen just once. The rearrangement links TRBV29-1 to TRBJ1-1; 11 bases are a match to TRBD1. The CDR3 spans 16 residues. V shed 0 bases, J shed 4 bases, and the junction held 7 bases outside the gene matches. Germline V gives CDR1 SQVTM, CDR2 ANQGSEA. In DNA, the CDR3 is TGCAGCGTTGAAGAGGGACAGGGGGTGATGGGCACTGAAGCTTTCTTT. This encodes CSVEEGQGVMGTEAFF.